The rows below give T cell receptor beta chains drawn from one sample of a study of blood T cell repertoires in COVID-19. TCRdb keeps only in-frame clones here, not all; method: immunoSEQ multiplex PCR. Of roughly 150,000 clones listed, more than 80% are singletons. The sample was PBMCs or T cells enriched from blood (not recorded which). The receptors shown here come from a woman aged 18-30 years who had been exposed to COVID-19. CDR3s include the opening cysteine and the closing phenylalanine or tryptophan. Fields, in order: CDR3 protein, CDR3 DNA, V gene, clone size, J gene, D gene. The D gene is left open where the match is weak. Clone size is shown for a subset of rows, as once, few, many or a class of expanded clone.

cdr3_aa: CASSRRDRVGTEAFF
cdr3_nt: TGTGCCAGCAGTCGCCGGGACAGGGTCGGCACTGAAGCTTTCTTT
v_call: TRBV28
clone_size: NA
j_call: TRBJ1-1
d_call: TRBD1

cdr3_aa: CASSQDRGYNEQFF
cdr3_nt: TGTGCCAGCAGCCAAGATCGAGGGTACAATGAGCAGTTCTTC
v_call: TRBV3-1/TRBV3-2
clone_size: NA
j_call: TRBJ2-1
d_call: NA

cdr3_aa: CSVRAGRTGELFF
cdr3_nt: TGCAGCGTTAGGGCAGGGAGGACCGGGGAGCTGTTTTTT
v_call: TRBV29-1
clone_size: NA
j_call: TRBJ2-2
d_call: NA

cdr3_aa: CASSSPRDRGSDGYTF
cdr3_nt: TGTGCCAGCAGCTCCCCCCGGGACAGGGGGTCGGATGGCTACACCTTC
v_call: TRBV5-6
clone_size: once
j_call: TRBJ1-2
d_call: TRBD1

cdr3_aa: CAISAAGLADNEQFF
cdr3_nt: TGTGCCATCAGTGCGGCTGGGCTAGCGGACAATGAGCAGTTCTTC
v_call: TRBV10-3
clone_size: NA
j_call: TRBJ2-1
d_call: TRBD2

cdr3_aa: CASSEALLGSGRVQPSNQPQHF
cdr3_nt: TGTGCCAGCAGTGAAGCGCTTCTTGGCTCCGGGCGGGTTCAGCCTAGCAATCAGCCCCAGCATTTT
v_call: TRBV6-1
clone_size: NA
j_call: TRBJ1-5
d_call: NA

cdr3_aa: CASSLRTGGDHTEAFF
cdr3_nt: TGTGCCAGCTCACTTCGGACAGGGGGCGATCACACTGAAGCTTTCTTT
v_call: TRBV18
clone_size: once
j_call: TRBJ1-1
d_call: TRBD1

cdr3_aa: CASTVTGRRTEAFF
cdr3_nt: TGTGCCAGCACTGTGACAGGGAGGAGAACTGAAGCTTTCTTT
v_call: TRBV2
clone_size: NA
j_call: TRBJ1-1
d_call: TRBD1

cdr3_aa: CASSPDSGHSYEQYF
cdr3_nt: TGTGCCAGCAGCCCTGATAGCGGACACTCCTACGAGCAGTACTTC
v_call: TRBV11-1
clone_size: NA
j_call: TRBJ2-7
d_call: NA

cdr3_aa: CASSLLPGANYGYTF
cdr3_nt: TGTGCCAGCAGCTTACTCCCAGGGGCCAACTATGGCTACACCTTC
v_call: TRBV11-2
clone_size: NA
j_call: TRBJ1-2
d_call: NA

cdr3_aa: CASRTGTGVMNTEAFF
cdr3_nt: TGTGCCAGCAGAACCGGGACAGGGGTCATGAACACTGAAGCTTTCTTT
v_call: TRBV7-2
clone_size: NA
j_call: TRBJ1-1
d_call: TRBD1

cdr3_aa: CAWYIKGTGNTEAFF
cdr3_nt: TGTGCCTGGTACATAAAGGGCACAGGGAACACTGAAGCTTTCTTT
v_call: TRBV30
clone_size: NA
j_call: TRBJ1-1
d_call: NA

cdr3_aa: CASMSSGNTIYF
cdr3_nt: TGTGCCAGCATGAGCTCTGGAAACACCATATATTTT
v_call: TRBV13
clone_size: NA
j_call: TRBJ1-3
d_call: NA

cdr3_aa: CAWSAGQGATPHSGANVLTF
cdr3_nt: TGTGCCTGGAGCGCGGGACAGGGGGCCACTCCCCACTCTGGGGCCAACGTCCTGACTTTC
v_call: TRBV30
clone_size: NA
j_call: TRBJ2-6
d_call: TRBD1

cdr3_aa: CASSPRAQAGEQYF
cdr3_nt: TGTGCCAGCAGTCCCCGGGCCCAGGCAGGGGAGCAGTACTTC
v_call: TRBV2
clone_size: NA
j_call: TRBJ2-7
d_call: NA

cdr3_aa: CASSTGTSGYNEQFF
cdr3_nt: TGCGCCAGCAGCACAGGGACTAGCGGTTACAATGAGCAGTTCTTC
v_call: TRBV5-1
clone_size: NA
j_call: TRBJ2-1
d_call: TRBD2

cdr3_aa: CSVTGNGYTF
cdr3_nt: TGCAGCGTTACAGGGAATGGCTACACCTTC
v_call: TRBV29-1
clone_size: NA
j_call: TRBJ1-2
d_call: NA

cdr3_aa: CASSLDLKFASGRHGELFF
cdr3_nt: TGTGCCAGCAGCTTAGATCTGAAATTTGCTAGCGGGAGGCACGGGGAGCTGTTTTTT
v_call: TRBV11-3
clone_size: NA
j_call: TRBJ2-2
d_call: TRBD2

cdr3_aa: CASSYGAGGPSAGELFF
cdr3_nt: TGTGCCAGCAGTTACGGAGCGGGAGGGCCCTCAGCCGGGGAGCTGTTTTTT
v_call: TRBV6-2/TRBV6-3
clone_size: NA
j_call: TRBJ2-2
d_call: TRBD2

cdr3_aa: CASTSDRGRTDTQYF
cdr3_nt: TGCGCCAGCACTTCAGACAGGGGGCGTACAGATACGCAGTATTTT
v_call: TRBV5-1
clone_size: NA
j_call: TRBJ2-3
d_call: TRBD1

cdr3_aa: CASSPFTGELFF
cdr3_nt: TGTGCCAGCAGCCCCTTCACCGGGGAGCTGTTTTTT
v_call: TRBV11-3
clone_size: NA
j_call: TRBJ2-2
d_call: NA

cdr3_aa: CASSISSSADTDTQYF
cdr3_nt: TGTGCCAGTAGTATCTCCTCTAGCGCGGACACAGATACGCAGTATTTT
v_call: TRBV19
clone_size: few
j_call: TRBJ2-3
d_call: NA

cdr3_aa: CASSLEPLSQLGTSTQYF
cdr3_nt: TGTGCCAGCAGCTTAGAGCCCCTTAGCCAGTTAGGCACCAGTACGCAGTATTTT
v_call: TRBV7-6
clone_size: NA
j_call: TRBJ2-3
d_call: NA

cdr3_aa: CASSLDKTHYGYTF
cdr3_nt: TGTGCCAGCTCGCTCGACAAAACCCACTATGGCTACACCTTC
v_call: TRBV18
clone_size: NA
j_call: TRBJ1-2
d_call: NA

cdr3_aa: CAWSSTGSTEAFF
cdr3_nt: TGTGCCTGGAGTTCGACAGGGAGCACTGAAGCTTTCTTT
v_call: TRBV30
clone_size: NA
j_call: TRBJ1-1
d_call: TRBD1

cdr3_aa: CASSLGLGLSYNEQFF
cdr3_nt: TGTGCCAGCAGCCTCGGACTAGGACTCTCCTACAATGAGCAGTTCTTC
v_call: TRBV9
clone_size: NA
j_call: TRBJ2-1
d_call: TRBD2

cdr3_aa: CASSPFKGDTEAFF
cdr3_nt: TGTGCCAGCTCACCTTTCAAGGGGGACACTGAAGCTTTCTTT
v_call: TRBV18
clone_size: NA
j_call: TRBJ1-1
d_call: NA

cdr3_aa: CASSLGQSSNQPQHF
cdr3_nt: TGTGCCAGCAGCTTGGGACAGAGTAGCAATCAGCCCCAGCATTTT
v_call: TRBV7-6
clone_size: NA
j_call: TRBJ1-5
d_call: TRBD1

cdr3_aa: CASSKPGTAYEQYF
cdr3_nt: TGTGCCAGCAGCAAACCGGGAACAGCCTACGAGCAGTACTTC
v_call: TRBV3-1/TRBV3-2
clone_size: NA
j_call: TRBJ2-7
d_call: NA